The subject of this entry is one TCR beta chain. Using its own MiXCR run on the 5' RACE reads, TCRdb lists one record per CDR3 protein. This repertoire shows about 85,000 distinct CDR3 sequences, 15% to 25% found once; its top ten account for roughly 6.2%. This sample is part of a study of spatial heterogeneity in lung cancer. V gave up 8 bases and J gave up 2 bases; unmatched junction bases: 10. Looked up from germline, CDR1 is MDHEN and CDR2 is SYDVKM. The CDR3 sequence is 16 residues long. Time point specified: sample taken at primary tumor resection. Sequencing was performed on whole RNA extracted from tumor and nontumor lung tissue, or from frozen PBMC, and the material was left unsorted.

The TCR originated in a male donor with early-stage non-small cell lung cancer. Material: PBMCs, obtained at surgery. The genes are TRBV28 and TRBJ2-1; 9 bases line up with TRBD2. CDR3 nucleotide sequence: TGTGCCAGCCTCAAGGATCCTAGCGGGACCTACAATGAGCAGTTCTTC. It codes for CASLKDPSGTYNEQFF.